The entry below gives a single T cell receptor beta chain sequence along with its context. This entry belongs to a study of blood T cell repertoires in COVID-19. Study as a whole: Sample material is recorded as cDNA or gDNA derived from T cells, B-cell-depleted T cells, or PBMCs.

Germline CDR1 reads SGDLS; CDR2 reads YYNGEE. The V and J ends lost 3 bases and 6 bases, in that order; junction bases with no gene match: 11. This CDR3 contains 15 residues. Sequencing was performed with immunoSEQ multiplex PCR; in TCRdb, only in-frame clones are kept and a portion is missing. The sample has approximately 190,000 clones; around four fifths are singletons. Sequencing used peripheral blood. V gene TRBV9 combines with J gene TRBJ2-7, with 8 bases lining up with TRBD2. The TCR sequence derives from a human donor with acute or convalescent COVID-19. The donor label of this sample is uncertain. The CDR3 region is CASSATLAGGGEQYF. The CDR3 DNA reads as TGTGCCAGCAGCGCCACCCTAGCGGGTGGGGGCGAGCAGTACTTC. Using reference TRBV9 and TRBJ2-7 for the parts outside the CDR3, the full variable domain is DSGVTQTPKHLITATGQRVTLRCSPRSGDLSVYWYQQSLDQGLQFLIQYYNGEERAKGNILERFSAQQFPDLHSELNLSSLELGDSALYFCASSATLAGGGEQYFGPGTRLTVT.